This T cell receptor (beta chain) was identified during a study of cytomegalovirus exposure and HLA in healthy donors. As for the study in general: An early data release held some 85 million unique TCRs from HLA-typed donors. Points from the study as a whole: The study listed approximately 160 cytomegalovirus-associated TCR beta chains. Being productive about 87% or about 30% of the time was typical of most TCR beta V segments in an earlier analysis.

This clone has just a few counts. Its antigen is currently unknown. 13 Jbeta primers and 60 Vbeta primers were used for the PCR. Some clones are missing from TCRdb's copy, which holds only in-frame ones; the method was immunoSEQ multiplex PCR. This table holds about 160,000 clones, 60% to 70% found once. The V gene end was trimmed by 5 bases and the J gene end by 7 bases; junction bases not matched to a gene: 4. The CDR3 contains 13 residues. CDR1 and CDR2 (germline): MRHNA, SNTAGT. This chain uses TRBV6-4 with TRBJ1-2, with 10 nucleotides matching TRBD1. Sequencing was performed on PBMCs. The clonotype comes from a woman aged 55-69 years in good health and CMV-seropositive. The CDR3 loop reads CASSPGQGTGYTF. In DNA, the CDR3 is TGTGCCAGCAGTCCGGGACAGGGGACTGGCTACACCTTC.